This T cell receptor beta chain is drawn from a study of early T cells in non-severe SARS-CoV-2 infection. Study summary: Bulk RNA from unsorted whole blood was sequenced; chains were unpaired.

Notes on the study in general: VDJdb matching favored anti-spike CD8 responses, missing private and CD4 specificities.

In this sample, this clonotype turned up many times. The antigen is undetermined. CDR1 and CDR2 from the germline V gene are KGHSH and LQKENI. V gave up 6 bases and J gave up 7 bases; unmatched junction bases: 5. This CDR3 contains 13 residues. Attached unique molecular identifiers marked individual cDNA molecules. TCRdb reprocessed the 5' RACE reads via MiXCR and lists one record per CDR3 protein. This table holds some 40,000 distinct CDR3 sequences, 4.5% to 7% found once. J is TRBJ2-4 and V is TRBV18; 8 bases agree with TRBD1. Sequenced material: whole blood, taken at baseline. The TCR originated in an adult who was a healthcare worker with PCR-confirmed SARS-CoV-2 infection or an uninfected control (not recorded which). CDR3 nucleotide sequence: TGTGCCAGCTCTTTGACAGGGGAGAACATTCAGTACTTC. It encodes CASSLTGENIQYF.